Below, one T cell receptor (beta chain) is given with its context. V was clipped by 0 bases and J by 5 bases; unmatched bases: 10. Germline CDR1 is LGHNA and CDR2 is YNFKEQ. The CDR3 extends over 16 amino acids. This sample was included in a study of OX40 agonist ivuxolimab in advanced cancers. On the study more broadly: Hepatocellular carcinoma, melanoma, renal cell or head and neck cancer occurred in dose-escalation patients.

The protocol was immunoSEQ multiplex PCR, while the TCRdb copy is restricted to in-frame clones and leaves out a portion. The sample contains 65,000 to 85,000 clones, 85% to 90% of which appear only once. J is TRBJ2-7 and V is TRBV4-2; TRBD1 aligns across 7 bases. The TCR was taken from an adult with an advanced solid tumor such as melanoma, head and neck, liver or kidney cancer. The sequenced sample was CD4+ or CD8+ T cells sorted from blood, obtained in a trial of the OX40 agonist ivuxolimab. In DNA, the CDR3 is TGTGCCAGCAGCCAAGAGACATCGGCAGGGGGTCACGAGCAGTACTTC. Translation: CASSQETSAGGHEQYF.